This TCR beta chain was retrieved from a study of post-analysis software for immune sequencing data (dated by TCRdb to between 2015 and 2017). About the full investigation: The recorded disease courses included relapsing-remitting, secondary progressive and progressive-relapsing multiple sclerosis, and some patients had no subtype annotation. The patient repertoires were compared against 10 to 12 previously published healthy control repertoires obtained from donors aged 6 to 25 years. A subset of samples was prepared in parallel using single-end sample barcoding, then pooled and co-amplified after Illumina adapter ligation.

In its sample, this clonotype was seen many times. Which antigen it targets is not known. Base qualities were left out, and no much larger clone turns up one base away. Results and caveats for the whole study, not just this receptor: The control group was slightly older than the multiple sclerosis patient group. Direct clustering with F measure showed strong co-clustering of samples prepared in the same batch, prompting a batch-effect correction. Roughly 5 TRBV segments, including TRBV5-6, TRBV5-1 and TRBV20-1, were significantly more frequent in patients than controls. Multiple sclerosis patients had significantly lower normalized Chao1 diversity than controls, a result that suggests substantial peripheral T-cell clonal expansion.

Including cysteine and phenylalanine, the CDR3 has 17 amino acids. Of all the DNA, just the CDR3 is kept, 51 bases in frame from base 1. CDR1 and CDR2 are drawn from the germline V gene: SGHRS, YFSETQ. V is pruned by 1 base and J by 7 bases, leaving 10 bases of the junction without a gene match. Library creation used PCR. Data came from an Illumina HiSeq 2500. To reduce PCR and sequencing biases, unique molecular identifiers were built into the TCR beta cDNA libraries. About 0.5 million cDNA molecules were obtained for every 1 to 10 million input T cells, so each molecule roughly corresponded to one T cell. The patient libraries were prepared and sequenced using the same protocol as the earlier healthy control dataset. Within a given batch, samples were prepared together, multiplexed and sequenced on the same HiSeq lane. The paper's processing steps were these. MIGEC handled the raw barcoded reads, throwing out single-read molecular identifier groups before consensus assembly and CDR3 extraction. VDJtools was used for post-analysis of the clonotype tables, with diversity normalized by down-sampling every dataset to the smallest sample size. To correct batch-related cross-sample contamination, repertoire overlap clustering matched CDR3 amino acid sequences but not nucleotide sequences. TCRdb trimmed public reads at Q25 via fastp, called clones via MiXCR and kept in-frame beta chains. Each entry is one CDR3 protein sequence, shown with its most common DNA and genes. TCRdb's processing, not the authors' own work, is the source of the V and J calls. The sample table lists about 180,000 distinct CDR3 sequences, approximately 31% of them with a count of one. Approximately 1.5% of the sample is held by the ten biggest clonotypes.

To demonstrate the VDJtools post-analysis software, TCR beta repertoires were profiled from the peripheral blood of roughly 14 young patients with multiple sclerosis. The multiple sclerosis patients were children and adolescents ranging in age from roughly 6 to 15 years. The sample taken for sequencing was blood. Recombination joined TRBV5-1 with TRBJ2-1, and 11 junctional nucleotides match TRBD2. The clonotype was recovered from a girl under 18 with multiple sclerosis. The DNA sequence is given as TGCGCCAGCAGCTTGAGCTCATTAGCGGGAGGGACTAATGAGCAGTTCTTC. Its protein reads: CASSLSSLAGGTNEQFF.